The sequence of this T cell receptor beta chain was determined in a study of shared clonotypes between healthy human individuals. For each subset, genomic DNA was distributed in equal portions over several immunoSEQ plates. This table comes from immunoSEQ multiplex PCR, and its TCRdb copy is limited to in-frame clones, with some not included. The sample records about 680,000 clones, 72% being singletons. General study results and limits: Among donors, sharing of clonotypes was expected to be affected by sequencing depth.

About this clone: Its antigen is not known.

Germline V gives CDR1 MDHEN, CDR2 SYDVKM. V lost 6 bases and J lost 2; bases outside the gene matches: 14. The CDR3 contains 17 residues. This chain joins TRBV28 and TRBJ2-3; 7 nucleotides agree with TRBD2. Input material: memory CD4+ T cells sorted from blood. The subset: CD45RA-negative fraction. The TCR originated in a woman aged 25 to 39 in good health. CDR3 loop: CASSPVPSSGFTDTQYF. The CDR3, as DNA: TGTGCCAGCAGCCCGGTCCCCTCTAGCGGATTCACAGATACGCAGTATTTT.